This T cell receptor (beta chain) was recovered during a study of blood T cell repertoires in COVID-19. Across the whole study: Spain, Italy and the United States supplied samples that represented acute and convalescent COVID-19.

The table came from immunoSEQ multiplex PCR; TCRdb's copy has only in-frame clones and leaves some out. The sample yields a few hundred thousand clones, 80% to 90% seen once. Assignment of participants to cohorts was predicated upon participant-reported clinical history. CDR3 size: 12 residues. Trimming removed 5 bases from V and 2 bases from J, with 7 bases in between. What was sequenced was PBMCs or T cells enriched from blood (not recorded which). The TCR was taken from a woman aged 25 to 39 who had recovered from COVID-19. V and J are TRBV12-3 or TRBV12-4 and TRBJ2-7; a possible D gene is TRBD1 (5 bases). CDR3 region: CASSEDTYEQYF. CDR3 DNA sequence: TGTGCCAGCAGTGAGGACACCTACGAGCAGTACTTC.